The 12 T cell receptor beta chains reported below all come from one sample, sequenced in a study of naive and memory T cell subsets. An equimolar mix of two oligonucleotides served as the beta constant-region primer for TRBC1 and TRBC2. Four rounds of PCR amplified the ligated cDNA using nested alpha and beta constant-region primers plus SP2. TCRdb reprocessed the UMI-ligation and nested PCR reads with MiXCR, giving one entry per CDR3 protein. Here the sample spans over 110,000 distinct CDR3 sequences, approximately 20% being singletons. These TCRs' antigens remain unknown. Study-wide points: Naive repertoires, especially CD8, held a few larger clonotypes, possibly memory cells re-expressing CD45RA.

The sample consisted of naive CD8+ T cells from blood. The source is a human donor in good health.

This clonotype was seen only a few times. The genes are TRBV29-1 and TRBJ2-1; D is perhaps TRBD1 (6 bases). CDR3 length: 15 amino acids. Germline V gene lookup returns CDR1 SQVTM and CDR2 ANQGSEA. V was pared by 5 bases and J by 8 bases, with 22 bases between. CDR3 amino acids: CSVLGTSDRFYEQFF. In DNA, the CDR3 is TGCAGCGTTCTGGGGACATCGGACCGGTTCTATGAGCAGTTCTTC.

This chain joins TRBV18 and TRBJ2-5; a possible D gene is TRBD2 (5 bases). Germline lookup yields CDR1 KGHSH and CDR2 LQKENI. The V end lost 6 bases, the J end lost 13 bases, and 21 bases lay between the germline ends. CDR3 length equals 13 residues. The CDR3 DNA follows: TGTGCCAGCTCCGAGGGTCCCCCCACGACCGGGTACTTC. It codes for CASSEGPPTTGYF.

CDR3 nucleotide sequence: TGCAGCGTCCTCGCCAGCGGGAGCCACGGGGATGAGCAGTTCTTC. Translation: CSVLASGSHGDEQFF. The chain employs TRBV29-1 and TRBJ2-1; TRBD2 matches 8 bases. The CDR3 covers 15 residues. Trimming cost V 6 bases and J 8 bases; bases outside gene matches: 15. Germline CDR1 SQVTM, CDR2 ANQGSEA.

The chain couples TRBV6-2 or TRBV6-3 to TRBJ2-3; a possible D gene is TRBD2 (6 bases). Germline V CDR1 and CDR2: MNHEY, SVGEGT. V gave up 3 bases and J gave up 0 bases, with 13 bases separating them. The CDR3 spans 16 residues. This CDR3 reads CASSYDSRESTDTQYF. In DNA, the CDR3 is TGTGCCAGCAGTTATGATAGCCGGGAGAGCACAGATACGCAGTATTTT.

This clonotype was picked up a small number of times. The V call is TRBV12-3 or TRBV12-4, the J call TRBJ2-7; D assignment may be TRBD1 or TRBD2 (6 bases each). V was shortened by 5 bases and J by 0 bases, with 11 bases between the two germline ends. The CDR3 is 14 residues long. CDR3 region: CASSTGTYSYEQYF. The DNA of the CDR3 is TGTGCCAGCAGTACAGGGACTTACTCCTACGAGCAGTACTTC.

The J gene is TRBJ2-5, the V gene TRBV7-8; TRBD1 might be the D (5 bases). The V gene lost 0 bases and the J gene lost 5 bases, with 10 bases spanning the gap. CDR1 and CDR2 (germline): SGHVS, FQNEAQ. CDR3 length: 14 residues. The CDR3 sequence: CASSLAQGWETQYF. CDR3 in DNA: TGTGCCAGCAGCTTAGCGCAGGGTTGGGAGACCCAGTACTTC.

This clonotype was seen only a few times. The CDR3 coding sequence is TGTGCCAGCAGTTTAGCGCTGGGACTAGGAAACACCGGGGAGCTGTTTTTT. Translating gives CASSLALGLGNTGELFF. This chain links TRBV12-3 or TRBV12-4 with TRBJ2-2, with TRBD2 identical over 8 bases. The CDR3 is 17 amino acids. With 0 bases clipped from V and 2 bases from J, the junction kept 5 bases outside the gene matches.

The CDR3 is CASSLSKGVEQYF. The CDR3 DNA follows: TGTGCCAGCAGCCTGAGCAAGGGGGTCGAGCAGTACTTC. The chain couples TRBV27 to TRBJ2-7; D perhaps matches TRBD1 (6 bases). CDR1 and CDR2 from the germline V gene are MNHEY and SMNVEV (reference sequence). The length of the CDR3 is 13 residues. Trimming left V 6 bases short and J 6 bases short, with 15 bases between.

This clonotype was found a few times. This chain links TRBV5-5 with TRBJ2-5; 11 bases line up with TRBD2. This CDR3 spans 15 amino acids. CDR1 SGHKS and CDR2 YYEKEE come from the germline V gene (reference sequence). J gave up 5 bases and V 5 bases, and 8 bases lay outside the gene matches. The CDR3 loop reads CASRLAGGPRETQYF. The CDR3 nucleotides read TGTGCCAGCAGGCTAGCGGGAGGTCCCCGCGAGACCCAGTACTTC.

The V gene is TRBV12-5, the J gene TRBJ1-1; D perhaps matches TRBD1 (5 bases). From germline, CDR1 is LGHNT and CDR2 FRNRAP. V gave up 3 bases and J gave up 5 bases, with 25 bases separating them. This CDR3 is 18 amino acids long. As DNA, the CDR3 is TGTGCTAGTGGTTTTGGGGTCGAGGGGCCGGCGCGGGGAACTGAAGCTTTCTTT. Protein product: CASGFGVEGPARGTEAFF.

This clonotype appeared a few times. The chain is built from TRBV30 and TRBJ2-1; D possibly uses TRBD1 or TRBD2 (5 bases each). Trimming removed 3 bases from V and 8 bases from J, with 11 bases in between. This CDR3 has 12 residues. The V gene's germline CDR1 is GTSNPN and CDR2 SVGIG (reference sequence). CDR3 sequence (DNA): TGTGCCTGGAGCGGGGCTGGAGATGAGCAGTTCTTC. Translating gives CAWSGAGDEQFF.

The J gene is TRBJ2-1, the V gene TRBV7-8; tentative D call: TRBD2 (5 bases). The length of the CDR3 is 15 residues. The germline V gene has CDR1 SGHVS and CDR2 FQNEAQ. V lost 2 bases and J 0 bases, leaving 8 bases between the germline ends. The CDR3 DNA follows: TGTGCCAGCAGCTTAACGGAGGTCTCCTACAATGAGCAGTTCTTC. This translates into CASSLTEVSYNEQFF.